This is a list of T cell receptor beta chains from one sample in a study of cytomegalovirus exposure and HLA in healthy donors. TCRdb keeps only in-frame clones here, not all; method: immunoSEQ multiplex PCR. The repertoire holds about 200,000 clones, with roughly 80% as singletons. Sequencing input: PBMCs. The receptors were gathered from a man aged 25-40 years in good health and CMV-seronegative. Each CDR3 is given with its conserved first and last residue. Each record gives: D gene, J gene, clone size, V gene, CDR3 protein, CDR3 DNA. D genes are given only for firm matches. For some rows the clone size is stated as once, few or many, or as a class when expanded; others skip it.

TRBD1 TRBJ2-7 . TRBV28 CASRRQGGSYEQYF TGTGCCAGCAGACGACAGGGGGGCTCCTACGAGCAGTACTTC
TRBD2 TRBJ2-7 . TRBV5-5 CASSAGLAGGLGEQYF TGTGCCAGCAGCGCGGGACTAGCGGGGGGGCTTGGTGAGCAGTACTTC
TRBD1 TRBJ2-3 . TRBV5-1 CASTESRTGGLTDTQYF TGCGCCAGCACCGAGTCCCGGACAGGGGGCCTTACAGATACGCAGTATTTT
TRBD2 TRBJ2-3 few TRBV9 CASSVGPRAGGTDTQYF TGTGCCAGCAGCGTAGGGCCTAGAGCGGGGGGCACAGATACGCAGTATTTT
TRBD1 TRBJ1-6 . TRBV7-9 CASSTGTGNSPLHF TGTGCCAGCAGCACCGGGACAGGGAATTCACCCCTCCACTTT
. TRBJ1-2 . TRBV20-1 CSADTEGGYTF TGCAGTGCTGACACGGAGGGAGGCTACACCTTC
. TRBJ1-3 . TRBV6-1 CASSEIRDYSGNTIYF TGTGCCAGCAGTGAGATCAGGGACTACTCTGGAAACACCATATATTTT
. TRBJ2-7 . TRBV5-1 CASSLNSGYEQYF TGCGCCAGCAGCTTGAACAGTGGCTACGAGCAGTACTTC
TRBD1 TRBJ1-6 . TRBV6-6 CASGWGTEANSPLHF TGTGCCAGCGGGTGGGGGACAGAAGCTAATTCACCCCTCCACTTT
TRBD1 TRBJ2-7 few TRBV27 CASSLFIPTGTGAYEQYF TGTGCCAGCAGTTTATTTATTCCAACCGGGACAGGAGCCTACGAGCAGTACTTC
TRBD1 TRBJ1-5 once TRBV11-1 CASSFSLYITGGYQPQHF TGTGCCAGCAGCTTCTCCTTATATATTACAGGGGGCTATCAGCCCCAGCATTTT
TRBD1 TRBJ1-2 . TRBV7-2 CASSGGTGWDGYTF TGTGCCAGCAGCGGCGGGACAGGGTGGGATGGCTACACCTTC
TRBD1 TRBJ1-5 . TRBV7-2 CASSLPGQGNNQPQHF TGTGCCAGCAGCTTACCGGGACAGGGAAACAATCAGCCCCAGCATTTT
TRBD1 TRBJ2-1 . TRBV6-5 CASSGGSYNEQFF TGTGCCAGCTCAGGGGGCTCCTACAATGAGCAGTTCTTC
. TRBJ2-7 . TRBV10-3 CAISESGGSGYEQYF TGTGCCATCAGTGAGTCTGGGGGGTCTGGCTACGAGCAGTACTTC
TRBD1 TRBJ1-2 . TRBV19 CASSIMGQDRLGYTF TGTGCCAGTAGTATCATGGGACAGGACCGTTTAGGCTACACCTTC
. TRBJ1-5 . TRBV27 CASSLLGGRQPQHF TGTGCCAGCAGTCTCCTGGGGGGGAGACAGCCCCAGCATTTT
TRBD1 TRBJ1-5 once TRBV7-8 CASSSDRGNQPQHF TGTGCCAGCAGCTCGGACAGGGGCAATCAGCCCCAGCATTTT
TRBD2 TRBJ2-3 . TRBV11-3 CASSLGAGGPTDTQYF TGTGCCAGCAGCTTAGGCGCGGGGGGCCCCACAGATACGCAGTATTTT
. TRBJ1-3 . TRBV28 CASSPGGGNTIYF TGTGCCAGCAGTCCGGGAGGGGGAAACACCATATATTTT
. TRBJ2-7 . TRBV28 CASSSGPDSYNSYEQYF TGTGCCAGCAGTTCAGGACCCGACAGCTATAACTCCTACGAGCAGTACTTC
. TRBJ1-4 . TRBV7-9 CASSLRGAGEGEKLFF TGTGCCAGCAGCTTACGGGGCGCAGGGGAGGGCGAAAAACTGTTTTTT